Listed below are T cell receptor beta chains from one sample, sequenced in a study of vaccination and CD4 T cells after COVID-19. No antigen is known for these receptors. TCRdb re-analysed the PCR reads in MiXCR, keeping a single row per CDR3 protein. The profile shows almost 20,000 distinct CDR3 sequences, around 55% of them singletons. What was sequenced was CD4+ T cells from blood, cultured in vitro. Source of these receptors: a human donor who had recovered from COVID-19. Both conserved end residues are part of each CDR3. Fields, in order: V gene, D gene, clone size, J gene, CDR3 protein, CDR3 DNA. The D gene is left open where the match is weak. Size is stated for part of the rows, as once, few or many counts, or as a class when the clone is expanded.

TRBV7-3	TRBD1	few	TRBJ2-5	CASSPTGQGETQYF	TGTGCCAGCAGCCCCACGGGACAGGGAGAGACCCAGTACTTC
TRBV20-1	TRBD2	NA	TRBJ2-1	CSARKPSGANNEQFF	TGCAGTGCTAGGAAACCTAGCGGGGCCAACAATGAGCAGTTCTTC
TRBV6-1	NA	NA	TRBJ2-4	CASTWAKNIQYF	TGTGCCAGCACTTGGGCCAAAAACATTCAGTACTTC
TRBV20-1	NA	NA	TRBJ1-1	CSARESGNTEAFF	TGCAGTGCTAGAGAATCCGGGAACACTGAAGCTTTCTTT
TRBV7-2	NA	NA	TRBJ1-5	CASGVRGQQPQHF	TGTGCCAGCGGCGTGAGGGGACAACAGCCCCAGCATTTT
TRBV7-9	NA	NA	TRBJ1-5	CASSALGGLPQHF	TGTGCCAGCAGCGCTTTGGGGGGGCTGCCCCAGCATTTT
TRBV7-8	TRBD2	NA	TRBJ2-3	CASSPRESAGGTQYF	TGTGCCAGCAGCCCCCGCGAATCCGCGGGAGGGACGCAGTATTTT
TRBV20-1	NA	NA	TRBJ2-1	CSAPSGRTRYNEQFF	TGCAGTGCTCCCTCGGGACGTACTAGATACAATGAGCAGTTCTTC
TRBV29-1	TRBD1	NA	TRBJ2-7	CSVPGQGDPSYEQYF	TGCAGCGTCCCCGGACAGGGGGACCCCTCCTACGAGCAGTACTTC
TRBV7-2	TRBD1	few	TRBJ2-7	CASSLGNRGIYEQYF	TGTGCCAGCAGCTTGGGGAACAGGGGAATCTACGAGCAGTACTTC
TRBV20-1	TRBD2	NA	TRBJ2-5	CSATDSGGQETQYF	TGCAGTGCTACCGACAGCGGGGGCCAAGAGACCCAGTACTTC
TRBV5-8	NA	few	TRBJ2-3	CASSLVGEGTDTQYF	TGTGCCAGCAGCTTGGTGGGAGAGGGCACAGATACGCAGTATTTT
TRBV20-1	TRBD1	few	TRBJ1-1	CSARTGSMNTEAFF	TGCAGTGCTAGGACAGGGTCAATGAACACTGAAGCTTTCTTT
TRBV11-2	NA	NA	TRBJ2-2	CASSGLVTGELFF	TGTGCCAGCAGCGGGTTGGTAACCGGGGAGCTGTTTTTT
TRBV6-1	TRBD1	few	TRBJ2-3	CASGTGSSDTQYF	TGTGCCAGTGGGACAGGGTCATCAGATACGCAGTATTTT
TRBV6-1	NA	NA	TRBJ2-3	CASSEDRITDTQYF	TGTGCCAGCAGTGAGGACAGAATCACAGATACGCAGTATTTT
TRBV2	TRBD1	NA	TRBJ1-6	CASRSTGGDSPLHF	TGTGCCAGCAGATCGACAGGGGGCGATTCACCCCTCCACTTT
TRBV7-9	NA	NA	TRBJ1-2	CASSLVVVTNYGYTF	TGTGCCAGCAGCTTAGTTGTGGTCACTAACTATGGCTACACCTTC
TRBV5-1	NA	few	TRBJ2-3	CASSSTTGSTDTQYF	TGCGCCAGCAGCTCCACGACAGGTTCCACAGATACGCAGTATTTT
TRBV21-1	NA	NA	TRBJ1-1	CASSKATGSGTMNTEAFF	TGTGCCAGCAGCAAGGCGACAGGGTCGGGCACTATGAACACTGAAGCTTTCTTT
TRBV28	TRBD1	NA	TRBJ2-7	CASSLPRQGYVEQYF	TGTGCCAGCAGTCTCCCGAGACAGGGGTATGTGGAGCAGTACTTC
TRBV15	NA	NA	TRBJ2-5	CATSGMTGRVETQYF	TGTGCCACCAGCGGGATGACGGGCCGAGTGGAGACCCAGTACTTC
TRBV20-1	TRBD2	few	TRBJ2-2	CSAKTSGVVYGELFF	TGCAGTGCTAAGACTAGCGGGGTTGTTTACGGGGAGCTGTTTTTT
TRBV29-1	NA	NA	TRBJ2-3	CSVEAIADTQYF	TGCAGCGTTGAGGCGATAGCAGATACGCAGTATTTT
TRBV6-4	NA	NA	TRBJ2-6	CASSRFSGANVLTF	TGTGCCAGCAGTAGGTTCTCTGGGGCCAACGTCCTGACTTTC
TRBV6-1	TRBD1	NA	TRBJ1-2	CASRATDRAYGYTF	TGTGCCAGCAGGGCCACCGACAGGGCCTATGGCTACACCTTC
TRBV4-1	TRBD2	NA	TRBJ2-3	CASSQDPTSGTDTQYF	TGCGCCAGCAGCCAAGATCCTACTAGCGGGACAGATACGCAGTATTTT
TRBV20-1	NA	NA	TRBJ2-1	CSASPPKAYNEQFF	TGCAGTGCTTCCCCCCCAAAGGCCTACAATGAGCAGTTCTTC
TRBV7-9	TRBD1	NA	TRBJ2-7	CASSLGRQGNYEQYF	TGTGCCAGCAGCTTAGGTAGACAGGGGAACTACGAGCAGTACTTC
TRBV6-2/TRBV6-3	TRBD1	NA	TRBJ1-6	CASSPGTAYNSPLHF	TGTGCCAGCAGCCCCGGGACAGCGTATAATTCACCCCTCCACTTT
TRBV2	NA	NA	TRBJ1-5	CASQKEGNQPQHF	TGTGCCAGCCAAAAGGAGGGCAATCAGCCCCAGCATTTT
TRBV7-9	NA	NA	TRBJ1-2	CASSPMWDHVYGYTF	TGTGCCAGCAGCCCCATGTGGGACCACGTCTATGGCTACACCTTC
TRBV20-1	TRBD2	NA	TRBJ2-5	CSAGLAGGDETQYF	TGCAGTGCCGGACTAGCGGGGGGGGACGAGACCCAGTACTTC
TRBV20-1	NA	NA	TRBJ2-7	CSARRFPEQYF	TGCAGTGCTCGACGGTTTCCGGAGCAGTACTTC
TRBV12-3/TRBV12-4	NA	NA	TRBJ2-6	CASSLDPGANVLTF	TGTGCCAGCAGTTTAGACCCTGGGGCCAACGTCCTGACTTTC
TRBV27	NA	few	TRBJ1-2	CASSLSSRGGNYGYTF	TGTGCCAGCAGCCTCTCGTCCCGGGGGGGTAACTATGGCTACACCTTC
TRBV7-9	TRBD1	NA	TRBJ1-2	CASSGTGDFDYGYTF	TGTGCCAGCTCCGGGACAGGGGACTTTGACTATGGCTACACCTTC
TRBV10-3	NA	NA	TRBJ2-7	CAISGDKGAYEQYF	TGTGCCATCAGTGGGGACAAAGGAGCCTACGAGCAGTACTTC
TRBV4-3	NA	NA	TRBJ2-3	CASSPLPTTRTSTDTQYF	TGCGCCAGCAGCCCTCTACCGACCACAAGGACGAGCACAGATACGCAGTATTTT
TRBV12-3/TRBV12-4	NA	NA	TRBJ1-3	CASSHRDLYGNTIYF	TGTGCCAGCAGTCACAGGGACCTCTATGGAAACACCATATATTTT
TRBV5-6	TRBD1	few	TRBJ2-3	CASSLARGSPDTQYF	TGTGCCAGCAGCTTGGCCAGGGGGTCGCCAGATACGCAGTATTTT
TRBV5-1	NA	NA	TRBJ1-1	CASSPEPGPAEAFF	TGCGCCAGCAGCCCAGAACCCGGGCCCGCTGAAGCTTTCTTT
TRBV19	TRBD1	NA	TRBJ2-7	CASSITGQVIYEQYF	TGTGCCAGTAGTATAACGGGACAGGTTATCTACGAGCAGTACTTC
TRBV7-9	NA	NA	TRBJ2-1	CASSLGLSSDEQFF	TGTGCCAGCAGCTTAGGATTATCATCCGATGAGCAGTTCTTC
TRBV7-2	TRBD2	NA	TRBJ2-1	CASSVGLAYNEQFF	TGTGCCAGCAGCGTGGGACTAGCGTACAATGAGCAGTTCTTC
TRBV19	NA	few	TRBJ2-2	CASKLRAGELFF	TGTGCCAGTAAGCTAAGGGCCGGGGAGCTGTTTTTT
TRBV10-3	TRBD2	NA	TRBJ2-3	CAISESWGTSGALSTDTQYF	TGTGCCATCAGTGAGTCGTGGGGGACTAGCGGGGCGCTTAGCACAGATACGCAGTATTTT
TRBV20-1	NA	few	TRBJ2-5	CSANGGVGTQYF	TGCAGTGCTAATGGCGGGGTAGGGACCCAGTACTTC
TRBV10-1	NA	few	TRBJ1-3	CASSGGSGNTIYF	TGCGCCAGCAGTGGGGGCTCTGGAAACACCATATATTTT
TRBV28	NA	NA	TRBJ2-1	CASSLWDSSYNEQFF	TGTGCCAGCAGTTTATGGGACAGCTCCTACAATGAGCAGTTCTTC
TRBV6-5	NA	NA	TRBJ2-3	CASSYVQADTQYF	TGTGCCAGCAGTTACGTTCAGGCAGATACGCAGTATTTT
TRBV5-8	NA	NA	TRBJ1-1	CASSLDPETEAFF	TGTGCCAGCAGCTTGGACCCAGAGACTGAAGCTTTCTTT
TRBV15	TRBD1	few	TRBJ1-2	CATSRDQGAPAGYTF	TGTGCCACCAGCAGAGATCAGGGGGCGCCTGCTGGCTACACCTTC
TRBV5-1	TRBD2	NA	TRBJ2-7	CASSFSPGLAPYEQYF	TGCGCCAGCAGCTTCTCCCCCGGACTAGCGCCCTACGAGCAGTACTTC
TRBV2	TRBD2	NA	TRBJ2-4	CASRLAGGPENIQYF	TGTGCCAGCAGACTAGCGGGGGGGCCGGAAAACATTCAGTACTTC
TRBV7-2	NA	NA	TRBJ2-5	CASSLQAVQETQYF	TGTGCCAGCAGCTTGCAGGCAGTACAAGAGACCCAGTACTTC
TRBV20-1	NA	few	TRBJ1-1	CSARLGSMNTEAFF	TGCAGTGCTAGATTGGGCAGCATGAACACTGAAGCTTTCTTT
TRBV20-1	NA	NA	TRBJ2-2	CSGQDTGELFF	TGCAGCGGACAAGACACCGGGGAGCTGTTTTTT
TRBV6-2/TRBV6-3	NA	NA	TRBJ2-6	CVLLPTPSVSGANVLTF	TGTGTCCTCCTCCCTACACCGTCCGTCTCTGGGGCCAACGTCCTGACTTTC
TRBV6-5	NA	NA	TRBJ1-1	CASSYSRAPLTEAFF	TGTGCCAGCAGTTACAGCAGGGCCCCACTTACTGAAGCTTTCTTT